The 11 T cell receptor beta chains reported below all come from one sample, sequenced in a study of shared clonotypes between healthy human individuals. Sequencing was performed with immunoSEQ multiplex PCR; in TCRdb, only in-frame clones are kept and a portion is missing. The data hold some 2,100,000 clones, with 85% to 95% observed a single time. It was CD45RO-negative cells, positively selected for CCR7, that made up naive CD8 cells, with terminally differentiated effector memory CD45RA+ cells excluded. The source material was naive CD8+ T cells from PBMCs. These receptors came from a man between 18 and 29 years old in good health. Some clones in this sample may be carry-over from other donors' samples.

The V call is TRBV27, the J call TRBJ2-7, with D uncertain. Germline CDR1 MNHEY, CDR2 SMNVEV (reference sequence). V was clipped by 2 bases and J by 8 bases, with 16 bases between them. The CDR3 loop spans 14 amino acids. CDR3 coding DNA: TGTGCCAGCAGTTTAATGTCCACCACCCCCCAGCAGTACTTC. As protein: CASSLMSTTPQQYF.

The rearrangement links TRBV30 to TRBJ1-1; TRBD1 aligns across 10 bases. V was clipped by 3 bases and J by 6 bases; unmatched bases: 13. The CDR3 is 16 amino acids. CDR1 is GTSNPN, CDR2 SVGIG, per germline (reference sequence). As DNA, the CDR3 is TGTGCCTGGAGGGAGACAGGGGGCGGTTTAAAGCCTGAAGCTTTCTTT. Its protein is CAWRETGGGLKPEAFF.

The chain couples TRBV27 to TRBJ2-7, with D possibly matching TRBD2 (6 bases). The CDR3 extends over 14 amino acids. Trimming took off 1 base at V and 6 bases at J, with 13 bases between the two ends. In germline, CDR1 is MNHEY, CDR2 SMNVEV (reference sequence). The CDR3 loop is CASSLWGTGGEQYF. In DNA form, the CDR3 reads TGTGCCAGCAGTTTATGGGGAACCGGGGGCGAGCAGTACTTC.

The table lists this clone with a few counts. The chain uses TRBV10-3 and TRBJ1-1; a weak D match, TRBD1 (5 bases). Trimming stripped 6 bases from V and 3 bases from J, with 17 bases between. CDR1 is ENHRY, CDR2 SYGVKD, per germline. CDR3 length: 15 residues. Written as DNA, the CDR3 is TGTGCCATCAGGACGGGGACTAGGGGAGACACTGAAGCTTTCTTT. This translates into CAIRTGTRGDTEAFF.

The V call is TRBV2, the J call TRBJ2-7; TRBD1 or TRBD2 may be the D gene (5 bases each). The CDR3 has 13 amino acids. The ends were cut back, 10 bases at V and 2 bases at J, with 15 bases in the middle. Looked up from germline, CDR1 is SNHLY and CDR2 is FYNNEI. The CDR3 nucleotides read TGTGCCAACCGCCGGGACGGAACCTACGAGCAGTACTTC. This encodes CANRRDGTYEQYF.

The CDR3 bases are TGTGCCAGCCAAACCATGGGCAATCAGCCCCAGCATTTT. Amino acid sequence: CASQTMGNQPQHF. This chain connects TRBV28 to TRBJ1-5; D is ambiguous. The germline gives CDR1 MDHEN, CDR2 SYDVKM. This CDR3 comprises 13 residues. V was trimmed by 8 bases and J by 2 bases, leaving 10 bases between them.

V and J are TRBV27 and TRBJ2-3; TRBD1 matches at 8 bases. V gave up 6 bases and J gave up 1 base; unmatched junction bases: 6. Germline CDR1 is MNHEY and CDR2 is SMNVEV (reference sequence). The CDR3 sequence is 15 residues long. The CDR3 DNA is TGTGCCAGCAGACCAGGGGGCATACGCACAGATACGCAGTATTTT. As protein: CASRPGGIRTDTQYF.

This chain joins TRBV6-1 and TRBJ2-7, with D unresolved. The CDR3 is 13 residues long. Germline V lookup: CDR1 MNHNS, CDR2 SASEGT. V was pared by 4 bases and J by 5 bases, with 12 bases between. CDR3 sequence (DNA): TGTGCCAGCAGTGCAGCAATTATCCACGAGCAGTACTTC. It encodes CASSAAIIHEQYF.

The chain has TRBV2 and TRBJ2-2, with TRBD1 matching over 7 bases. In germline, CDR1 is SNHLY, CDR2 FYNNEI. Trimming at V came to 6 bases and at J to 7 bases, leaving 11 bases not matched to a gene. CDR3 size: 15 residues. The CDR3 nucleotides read TGTGCCAGCAGAGCGACAGGGTTAGACGGCGGGGAGCTGTTTTTT. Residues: CASRATGLDGGELFF.

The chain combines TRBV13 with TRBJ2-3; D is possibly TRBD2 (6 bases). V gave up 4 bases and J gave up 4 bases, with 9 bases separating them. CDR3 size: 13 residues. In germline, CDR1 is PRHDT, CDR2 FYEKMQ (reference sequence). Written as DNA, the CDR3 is TGTGCCAGCAGCTCGGGGGACCCAGATACGCAGTATTTT. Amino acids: CASSSGDPDTQYF.

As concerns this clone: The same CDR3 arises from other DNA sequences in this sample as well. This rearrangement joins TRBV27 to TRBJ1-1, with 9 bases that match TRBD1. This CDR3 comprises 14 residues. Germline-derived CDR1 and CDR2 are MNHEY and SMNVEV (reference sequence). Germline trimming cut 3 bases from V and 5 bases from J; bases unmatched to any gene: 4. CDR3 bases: TGTGCCAGCAGTTTTGGACAGGGGCGAACTGAAGCTTTCTTT. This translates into CASSFGQGRTEAFF.